The clone carrying this TCR beta chain has at least ten counts. Antigen specificity is unknown. This sample is drawn from a study of T-cell reconstitution after alpha-beta-depleted transplantation in children. Study-wide results and limits: Surviving recipient T cells and thymic progenitors produced the high day-60 TCRbeta diversity seen in some patients.

The V gene's germline CDR1 is SQVTM and CDR2 ANQGSEA. Trimming took 6 bases from V and 5 from J, leaving 19 bases between them. This CDR3 region has 14 residues. Unique molecular identifiers were incorporated when the TCRbeta library was constructed. TCRdb re-called the PCR reads through MiXCR, storing one row per CDR3 protein. The profile shows roughly 160,000 distinct CDR3 sequences, 11% of them singletons. This TCR was sampled from a boy between 2 and 10 years old with acute myeloid leukemia, due to receive a stem cell transplant. This rearrangement joins TRBV29-1 to TRBJ2-5; tentatively, D is TRBD1 (6 bases). The sequenced sample was PBMCs, obtained before TCRalphabeta/CD19-depleted stem cell transplant. This CDR3 reads CSVLSSRGEETQYF. The CDR3 DNA sequence: TGCAGCGTCTTAAGTTCCAGGGGTGAGGAGACCCAGTACTTC. Combining the CDR3 with reference TRBV29-1 and TRBJ2-5 gives the whole variable domain SAVISQKPSRDICQRGTSLTIQCQVDSQVTMMFWYRQQPGQSLTLIATANQGSEATYESGFVIDKFPISRPNLTFSTLTVSNMSPEDSSIYLCSVLSSRGEETQYFGPGTRLLVL.